A single sample gave rise to the 2 T cell receptor beta chains below, sequenced in a study of OX40 agonist ivuxolimab in advanced cancers. Assay: immunoSEQ multiplex PCR; the TCRdb copy retains only in-frame clones and omits some. The table shows more than 45,000 clones, with just over 85% occurring only once. The sequences come from CD4+ or CD8+ T cells sorted from blood, collected in a trial of the OX40 agonist ivuxolimab. Source of these receptors: an adult with an advanced solid tumor such as melanoma, head and neck, liver or kidney cancer.

This clone qualifies as medium-sized (0.01 to 0.1%). The V call is TRBV18, the J call TRBJ2-3; TRBD1 matches 9 bases. The CDR3 contains 17 residues. Trimming cost V 3 bases and J 1 base; bases outside gene matches: 8. The germline gives CDR1 KGHSH, CDR2 LQKENI. The CDR3 DNA follows: TGTGCCAGCTCACCCGGGACAGGGAGCGACGGCACAGATACGCAGTATTTT. This translates into CASSPGTGSDGTDTQYF.

The chain combines TRBV19 with TRBJ2-1, with 9 bases fitting TRBD1. CDR1 LNHDA and CDR2 SQIVND come from the germline V gene (reference sequence). Germline trimming cut 5 bases from V and 1 base from J; bases unmatched to any gene: 6. This CDR3 is built from 16 residues. CDR3 residues: CASSSRGTGSYNEQFF. CDR3 in DNA: TGTGCCAGTAGTTCCCGGGGGACAGGGTCCTACAATGAGCAGTTCTTC.